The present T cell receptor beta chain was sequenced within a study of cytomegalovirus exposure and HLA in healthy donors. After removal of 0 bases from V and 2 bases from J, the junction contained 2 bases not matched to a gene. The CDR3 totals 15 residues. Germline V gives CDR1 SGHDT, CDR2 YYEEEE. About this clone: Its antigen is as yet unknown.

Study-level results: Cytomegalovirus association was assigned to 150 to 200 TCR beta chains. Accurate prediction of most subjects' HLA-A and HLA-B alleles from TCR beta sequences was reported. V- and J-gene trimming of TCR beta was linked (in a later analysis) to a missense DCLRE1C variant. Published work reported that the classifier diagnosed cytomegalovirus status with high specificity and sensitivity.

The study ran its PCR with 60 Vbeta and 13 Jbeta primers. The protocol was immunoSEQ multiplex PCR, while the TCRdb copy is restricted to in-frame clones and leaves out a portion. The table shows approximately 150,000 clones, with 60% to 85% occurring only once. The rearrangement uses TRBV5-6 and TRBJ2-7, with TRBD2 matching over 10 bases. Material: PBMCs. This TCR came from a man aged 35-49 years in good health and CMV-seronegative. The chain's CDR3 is CASSLVTSGAYEQYF. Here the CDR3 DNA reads TGTGCCAGCAGCTTGGTAACTAGCGGGGCCTACGAGCAGTACTTC.